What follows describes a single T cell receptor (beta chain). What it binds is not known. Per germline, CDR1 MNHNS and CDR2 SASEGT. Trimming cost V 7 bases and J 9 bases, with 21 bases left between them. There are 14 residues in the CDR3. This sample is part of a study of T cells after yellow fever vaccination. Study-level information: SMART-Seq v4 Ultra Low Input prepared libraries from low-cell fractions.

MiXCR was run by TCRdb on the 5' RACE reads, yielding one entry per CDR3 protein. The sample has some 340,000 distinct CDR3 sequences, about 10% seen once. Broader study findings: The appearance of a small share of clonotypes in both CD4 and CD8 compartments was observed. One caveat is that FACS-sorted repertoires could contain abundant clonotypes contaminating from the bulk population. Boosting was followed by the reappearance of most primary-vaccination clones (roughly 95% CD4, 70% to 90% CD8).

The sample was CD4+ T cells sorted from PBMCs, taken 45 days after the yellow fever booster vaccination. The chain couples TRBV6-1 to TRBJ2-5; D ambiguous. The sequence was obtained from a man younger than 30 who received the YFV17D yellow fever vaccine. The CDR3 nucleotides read TGTGCCAGCACAAAGGACGGCTTAAGAGCGTCCCAGTACTTC. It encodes CASTKDGLRASQYF.